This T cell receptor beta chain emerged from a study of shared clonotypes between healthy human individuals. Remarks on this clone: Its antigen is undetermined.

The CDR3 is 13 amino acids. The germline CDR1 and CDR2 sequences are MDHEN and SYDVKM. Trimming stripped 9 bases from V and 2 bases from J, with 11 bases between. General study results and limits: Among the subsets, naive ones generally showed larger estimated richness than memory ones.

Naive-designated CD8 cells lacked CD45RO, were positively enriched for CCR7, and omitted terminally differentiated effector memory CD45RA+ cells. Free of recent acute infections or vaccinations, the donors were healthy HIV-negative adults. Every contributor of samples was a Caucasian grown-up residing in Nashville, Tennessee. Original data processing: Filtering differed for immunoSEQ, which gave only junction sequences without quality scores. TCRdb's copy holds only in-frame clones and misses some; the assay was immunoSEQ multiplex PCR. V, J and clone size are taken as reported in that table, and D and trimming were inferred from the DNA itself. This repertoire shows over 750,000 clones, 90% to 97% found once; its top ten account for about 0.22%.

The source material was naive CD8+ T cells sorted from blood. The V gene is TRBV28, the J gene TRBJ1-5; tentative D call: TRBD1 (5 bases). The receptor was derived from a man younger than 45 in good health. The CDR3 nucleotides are TGTGCCAGTCTCAGGGCCGGCAATCAGCCCCAGCATTTT. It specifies CASLRAGNQPQHF.